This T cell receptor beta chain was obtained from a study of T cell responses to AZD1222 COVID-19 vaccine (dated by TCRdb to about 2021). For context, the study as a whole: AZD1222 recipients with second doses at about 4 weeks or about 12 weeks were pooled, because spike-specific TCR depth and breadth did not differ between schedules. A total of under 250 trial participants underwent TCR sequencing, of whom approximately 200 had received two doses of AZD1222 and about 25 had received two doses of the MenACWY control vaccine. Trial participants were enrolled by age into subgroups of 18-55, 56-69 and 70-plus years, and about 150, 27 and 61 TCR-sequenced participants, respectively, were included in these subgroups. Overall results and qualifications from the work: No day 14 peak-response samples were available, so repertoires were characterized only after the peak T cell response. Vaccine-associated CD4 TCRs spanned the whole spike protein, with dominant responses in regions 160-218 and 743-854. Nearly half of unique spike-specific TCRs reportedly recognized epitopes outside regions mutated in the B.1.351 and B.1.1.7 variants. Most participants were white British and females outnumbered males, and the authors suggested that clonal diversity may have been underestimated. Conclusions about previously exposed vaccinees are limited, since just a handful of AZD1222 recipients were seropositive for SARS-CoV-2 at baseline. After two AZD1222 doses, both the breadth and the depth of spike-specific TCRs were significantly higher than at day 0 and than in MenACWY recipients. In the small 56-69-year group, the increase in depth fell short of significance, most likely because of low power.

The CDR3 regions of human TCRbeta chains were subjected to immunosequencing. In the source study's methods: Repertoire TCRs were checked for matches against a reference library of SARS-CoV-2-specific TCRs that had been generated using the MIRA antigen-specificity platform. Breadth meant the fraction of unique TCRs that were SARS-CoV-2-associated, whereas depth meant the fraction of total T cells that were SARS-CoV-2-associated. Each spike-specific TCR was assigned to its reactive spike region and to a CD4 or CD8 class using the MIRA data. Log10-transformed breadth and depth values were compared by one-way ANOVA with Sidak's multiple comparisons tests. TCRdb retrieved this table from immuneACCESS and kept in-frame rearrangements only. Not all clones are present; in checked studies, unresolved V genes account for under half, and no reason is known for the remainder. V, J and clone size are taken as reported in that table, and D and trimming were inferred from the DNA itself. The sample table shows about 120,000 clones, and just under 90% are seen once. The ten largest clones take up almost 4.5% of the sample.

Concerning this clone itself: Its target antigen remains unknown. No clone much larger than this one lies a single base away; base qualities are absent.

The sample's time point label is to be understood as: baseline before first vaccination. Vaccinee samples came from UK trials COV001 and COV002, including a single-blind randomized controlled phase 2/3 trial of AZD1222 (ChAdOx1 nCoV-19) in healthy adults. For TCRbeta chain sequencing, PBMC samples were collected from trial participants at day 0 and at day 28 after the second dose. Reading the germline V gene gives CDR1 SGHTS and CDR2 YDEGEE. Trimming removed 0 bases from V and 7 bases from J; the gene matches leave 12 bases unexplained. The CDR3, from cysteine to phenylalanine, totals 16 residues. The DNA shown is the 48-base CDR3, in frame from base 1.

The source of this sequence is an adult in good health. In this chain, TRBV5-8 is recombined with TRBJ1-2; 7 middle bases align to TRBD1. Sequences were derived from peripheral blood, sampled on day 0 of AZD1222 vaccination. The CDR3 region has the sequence CASSLAGQVRQGGYTF. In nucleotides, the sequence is TGTGCCAGCAGCTTGGCCGGACAGGTCAGACAGGGTGGCTACACCTTC.